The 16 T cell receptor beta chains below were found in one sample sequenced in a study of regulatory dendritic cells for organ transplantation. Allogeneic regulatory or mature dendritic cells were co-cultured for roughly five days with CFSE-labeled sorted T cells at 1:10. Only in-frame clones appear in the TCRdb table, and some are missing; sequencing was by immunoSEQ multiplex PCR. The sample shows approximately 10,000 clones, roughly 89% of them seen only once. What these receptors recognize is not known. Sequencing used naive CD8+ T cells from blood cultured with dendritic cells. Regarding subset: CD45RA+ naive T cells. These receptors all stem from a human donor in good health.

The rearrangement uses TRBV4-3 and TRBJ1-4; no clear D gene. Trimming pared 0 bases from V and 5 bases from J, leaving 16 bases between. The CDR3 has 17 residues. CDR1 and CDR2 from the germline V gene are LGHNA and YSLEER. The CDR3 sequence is CASSQEEGRPTNEKLFF. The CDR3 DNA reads TGCGCCAGCAGCCAAGAAGAAGGGCGGCCTACAAATGAAAAACTGTTTTTT.

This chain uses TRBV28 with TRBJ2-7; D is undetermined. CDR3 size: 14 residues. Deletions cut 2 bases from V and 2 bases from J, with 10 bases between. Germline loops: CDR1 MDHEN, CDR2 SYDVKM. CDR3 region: CASSLVSRTYEQYF. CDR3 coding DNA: TGTGCCAGCAGTTTAGTCTCACGGACCTACGAGCAGTACTTC.

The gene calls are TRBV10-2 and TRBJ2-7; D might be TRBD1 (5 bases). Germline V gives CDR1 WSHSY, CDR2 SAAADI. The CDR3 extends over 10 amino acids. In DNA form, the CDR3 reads TGCGTTTCAGGGACCTACGAGCAGTACTTC. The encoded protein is CVSGTYEQYF.

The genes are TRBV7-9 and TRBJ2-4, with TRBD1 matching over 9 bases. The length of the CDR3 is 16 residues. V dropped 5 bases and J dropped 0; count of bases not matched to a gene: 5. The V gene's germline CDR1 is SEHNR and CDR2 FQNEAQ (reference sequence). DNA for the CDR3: TGTGCCAGCAGCGAGGGGACAGGGTTAGCCAAAAACATTCAGTACTTC. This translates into CASSEGTGLAKNIQYF.

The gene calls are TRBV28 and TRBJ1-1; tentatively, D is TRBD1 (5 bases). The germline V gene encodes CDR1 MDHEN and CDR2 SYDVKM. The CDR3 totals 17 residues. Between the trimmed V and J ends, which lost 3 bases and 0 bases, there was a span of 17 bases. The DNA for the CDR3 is TGTGCCAGCAGTTTCGCATGGGGGGACCTTATGAACACTGAAGCTTTCTTT. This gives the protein CASSFAWGDLMNTEAFF.

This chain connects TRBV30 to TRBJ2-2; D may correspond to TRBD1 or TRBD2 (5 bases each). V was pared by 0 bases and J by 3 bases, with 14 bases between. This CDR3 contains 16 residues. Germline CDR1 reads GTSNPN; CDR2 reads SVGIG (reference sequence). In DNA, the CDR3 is TGTGCCTGGAGTGTACTCGAGTGGGGGTACACCGGGGAGCTGTTTTTT. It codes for CAWSVLEWGYTGELFF.

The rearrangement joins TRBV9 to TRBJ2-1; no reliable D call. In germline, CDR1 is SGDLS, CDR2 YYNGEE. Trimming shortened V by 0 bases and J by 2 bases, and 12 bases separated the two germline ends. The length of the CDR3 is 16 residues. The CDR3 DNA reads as TGTGCCAGCAGCGTAGATGGGTACCCCGCCTACAATGAGCAGTTCTTC. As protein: CASSVDGYPAYNEQFF.

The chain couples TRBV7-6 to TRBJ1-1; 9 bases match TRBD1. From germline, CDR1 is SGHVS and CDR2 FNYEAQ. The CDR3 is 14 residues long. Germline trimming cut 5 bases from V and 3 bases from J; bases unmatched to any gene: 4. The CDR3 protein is CASSAGTGYTEAFF. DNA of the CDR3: TGTGCCAGCAGCGCGGGGACAGGGTACACTGAAGCTTTCTTT.

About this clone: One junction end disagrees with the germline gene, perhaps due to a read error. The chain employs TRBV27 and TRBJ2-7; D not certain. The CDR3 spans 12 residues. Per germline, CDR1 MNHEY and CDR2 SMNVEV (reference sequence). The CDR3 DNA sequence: TGTGCCAGCAGTCCATTACCCCCCGCGACGGAATTC. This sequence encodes CASSPLPPATEF.

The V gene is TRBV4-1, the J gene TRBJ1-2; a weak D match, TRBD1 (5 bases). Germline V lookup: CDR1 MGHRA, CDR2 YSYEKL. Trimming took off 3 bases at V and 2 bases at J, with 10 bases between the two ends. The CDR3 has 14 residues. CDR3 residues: CASSQTGGNYGYTF. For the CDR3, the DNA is TGCGCCAGCAGCCAGACGGGGGGAAACTATGGCTACACCTTC.

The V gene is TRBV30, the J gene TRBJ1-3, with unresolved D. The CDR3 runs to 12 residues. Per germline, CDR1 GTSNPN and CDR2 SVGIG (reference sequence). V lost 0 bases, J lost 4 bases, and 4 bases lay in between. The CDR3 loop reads CAWSVRGNTIYF. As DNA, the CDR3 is TGTGCCTGGAGTGTACGAGGAAACACCATATATTTT.

CDR3 sequence: CASSYQRGGGDEQFF. For the CDR3, the DNA is TGTGCCAGCAGTTACCAGCGGGGGGGCGGCGATGAGCAGTTCTTC. The V gene is TRBV6-5, the J gene TRBJ2-1, with 10 positions matching TRBD2. V was clipped by 2 bases and J by 8 bases; unmatched bases: 6. Germline V CDR1 and CDR2: MNHEY, SVGAGI. This CDR3 is built from 15 residues.

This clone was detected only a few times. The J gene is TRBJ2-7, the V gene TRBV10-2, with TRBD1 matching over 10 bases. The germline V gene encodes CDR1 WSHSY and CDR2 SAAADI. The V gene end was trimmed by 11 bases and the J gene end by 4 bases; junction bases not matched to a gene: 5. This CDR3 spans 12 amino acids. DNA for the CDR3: TGCGCCGGTGGACAGGGGGGGTACGAGCAGTACTTC. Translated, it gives CAGGQGGYEQYF.

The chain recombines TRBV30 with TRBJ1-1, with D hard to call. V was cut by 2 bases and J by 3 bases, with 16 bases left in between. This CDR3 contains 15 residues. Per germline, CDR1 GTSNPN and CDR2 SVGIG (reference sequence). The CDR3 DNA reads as TGTGCCTGGAGTCTCCCCGACGAGTACGACACTGAAGCTTTCTTT. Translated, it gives CAWSLPDEYDTEAFF.

The CDR3 nucleotides read TGTGCCAGCACCCTGTCGGGGTCAGATACGCAGTATTTT. As protein: CASTLSGSDTQYF. The chain carries TRBV27 and TRBJ2-3; a weak D match, TRBD2 (5 bases). Germline CDR1 and CDR2: MNHEY and SMNVEV (reference sequence). Trimming shortened V by 7 bases and J by 4 bases, and 12 bases separated the two germline ends. The CDR3 length is 13 residues.

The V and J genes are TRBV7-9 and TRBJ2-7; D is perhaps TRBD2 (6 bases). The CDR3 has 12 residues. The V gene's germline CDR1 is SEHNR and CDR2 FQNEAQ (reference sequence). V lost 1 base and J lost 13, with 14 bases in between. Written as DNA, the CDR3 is TGTGCCAGCAGCTTAGTTAAGGGCGCGGGATACTTC. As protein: CASSLVKGAGYF.